This entry describes one T cell receptor (beta chain). TCRdb's table, derived via immunoSEQ multiplex PCR, lists solely in-frame clones and lacks some. The sample has approximately 52,000 clones; about 92% are singletons. This sample stems from a study of chemoradiotherapy in HPV16-positive cancers. Trimming took off 2 bases at V and 9 bases at J, with 8 bases between the two ends. The CDR3 runs to 12 residues. Germline CDR1 and CDR2: MNHNS and SASEGT. This chain connects TRBV6-1 to TRBJ2-1; D remains ambiguous. The origin of this receptor is a human donor with HPV-associated anogenital cancer. Specimen: blood, collected from a patient who underwent chemoradiotherapy. The CDR3 reads CASSERQIEQFF. The CDR3 nucleotides are TGTGCCAGCAGTGAAAGGCAGATTGAGCAGTTCTTC.